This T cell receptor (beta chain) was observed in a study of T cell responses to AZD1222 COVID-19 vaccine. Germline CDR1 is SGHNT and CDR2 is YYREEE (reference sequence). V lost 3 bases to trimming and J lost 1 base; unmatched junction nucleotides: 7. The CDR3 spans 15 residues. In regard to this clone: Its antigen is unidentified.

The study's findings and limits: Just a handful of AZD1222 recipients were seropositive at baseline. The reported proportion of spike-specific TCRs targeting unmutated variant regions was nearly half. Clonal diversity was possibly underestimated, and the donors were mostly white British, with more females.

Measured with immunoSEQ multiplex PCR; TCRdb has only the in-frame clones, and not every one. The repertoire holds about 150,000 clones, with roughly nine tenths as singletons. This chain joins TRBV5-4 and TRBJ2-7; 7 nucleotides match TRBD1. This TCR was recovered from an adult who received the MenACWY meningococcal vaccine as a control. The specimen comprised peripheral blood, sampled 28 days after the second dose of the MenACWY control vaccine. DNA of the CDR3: TGTGCCAGCAGCTCACCCCCGGGACAGTCCTACGAGCAGTACTTC. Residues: CASSSPPGQSYEQYF. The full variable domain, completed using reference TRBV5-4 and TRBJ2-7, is ETGVTQSPTHLIKTRGQQVTLRCSSQSGHNTVSWYQQALGQGPQFIFQYYREEENGRGNFPPRFSGLQFPNYSSELNVNALELDDSALYLCASSSPPGQSYEQYFGPGTRLTVT.